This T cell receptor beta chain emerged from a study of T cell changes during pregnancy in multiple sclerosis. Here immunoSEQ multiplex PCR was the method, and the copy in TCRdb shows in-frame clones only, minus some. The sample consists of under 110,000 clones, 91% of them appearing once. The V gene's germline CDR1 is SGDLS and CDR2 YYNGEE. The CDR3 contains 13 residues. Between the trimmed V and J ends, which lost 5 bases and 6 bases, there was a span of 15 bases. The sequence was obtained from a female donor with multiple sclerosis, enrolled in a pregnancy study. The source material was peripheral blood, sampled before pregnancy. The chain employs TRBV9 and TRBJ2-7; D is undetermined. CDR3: CASSGSSSGEQYF. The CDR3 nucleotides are TGTGCCAGCAGTGGTAGCTCATCTGGCGAGCAGTACTTC.